This T cell receptor (beta chain) was identified in a study of human T cells and chemical hapten exposure. Study-wide context: Upper inner arm skin measuring approximately 2 cm by approximately 2 cm received 2% DPC for sensitization.

This clonotype was seen at least ten times. TCRdb independently ran MiXCR on the RACE reads; one entry per CDR3 protein. The table lists over 80,000 distinct CDR3 sequences, 11% of them singletons, with approximately 0.99% in the top ten. V lost 0 bases to trimming and J lost 7 bases; unmatched junction nucleotides: 11. CDR1 is DFQATT and CDR2 is SNEGSKA in the germline V gene (reference sequence). This CDR3 comprises 15 residues. Time point noted: patch test 3, about 24 weeks after DPC sensitization. Treatment here: therapeutic diphenylcyclopropenone sensitization with weekly scalp DPC. V usage is TRBV20-1 and J usage is TRBJ2-7, with 8 bases that match TRBD2. This specimen consisted of whole blood, obtained in connection with sensitization to the hapten diphenylcyclopropenone (DPC). The clonotype originates from a woman aged 25-40 years with alopecia areata. Some clones in this sample may be carry-over from other donors' samples. CDR3 nucleotide sequence: TGCAGTGCTAGAGATCAAGCGAGCGGGAGTAATGAGCAGTACTTC. It yields the protein CSARDQASGSNEQYF.